This T cell receptor (beta chain) stems from a study of spatial heterogeneity in lung cancer. Findings of the study overall: How many expanded intratumoral alpha and beta TCRs were present tracked the tumor mutation count, which was a count of nonsynonymous mutations.

Time point in this sample: sample taken at primary tumor resection. Donors were roughly 72 untreated early-stage non-small cell lung cancer patients. Trimming left V 3 bases short and J 2 bases short, with 17 bases between. This CDR3 has 15 amino acids. CDR1 is DFQATT and CDR2 is SNEGSKA in the germline V gene (reference sequence). This clonotype was recorded many times. Its specificity is not known. The presence of a unique molecular identifier marked each TCR cDNA molecule. TCRdb used MiXCR to reprocess the 5' RACE reads, holding one entry per CDR3 protein. The sample yields over 10,000 distinct CDR3 sequences, under 4% seen once.

The chain uses TRBV20-1 and TRBJ2-7; TRBD1 is a possible D gene (5 bases). Specimen: lung tumor tissue, collected at surgery. This TCR was sampled from a male donor with early-stage non-small cell lung cancer. The CDR3 reads CSARRRGAGPYEQYF. CDR3 DNA: TGCAGTGCTAGGAGAAGGGGCGCAGGCCCCTACGAGCAGTACTTC.